This paragraph covers one T cell receptor beta chain sequence. Antigen specificity is unknown. The sample is drawn from a study of T cell responses to AZD1222 COVID-19 vaccine. The CDR3 extends over 13 amino acids. J was trimmed by 5 bases and V by 6 bases; bases with no gene match: 2. Germline CDR1 reads MNHEY; CDR2 reads SVGAGI. General study results and limits: Increased Spike-specific TCR breadth and depth were observed after two AZD1222 doses. White British ancestry dominated among donors, who included more females, and clonal diversity was possibly underestimated. Baseline serostatus was positive in only six AZD1222 recipients. Spike-wide coverage was observed for vaccine-associated CD4 TCRs, with dominant responses at 160-218 and 743-854.

TCRdb keeps only in-frame clones here, not all; method: immunoSEQ multiplex PCR. The table includes about 110,000 clones, roughly 85% detected once. V and J are TRBV6-5 and TRBJ1-4; 8 bases fit TRBD1. The starting material was peripheral blood, obtained 28 days after the second AZD1222 dose. The source of this sequence is an adult who received the AZD1222 COVID-19 vaccine. In DNA, the CDR3 is TGTGCCAGCAGGGGGACAGGAAATGAAAAACTGTTTTTT. Its protein is CASRGTGNEKLFF.